The T cell receptor beta chain described here comes from a study of shared clonotypes between healthy human individuals. Study-wide findings and caveats: The genetic and exposure-history diversity represented was limited by few donors.

For this clone: Antigen: not known.

All the donors were Caucasian adults who lived in Nashville, Tennessee. Replicate sorted-subset PCRs were loaded with around 220 ng DNA, about 31,000 T cell genomes. Using immunoSEQ multiplex PCR, the repertoire was profiled, and TCRdb retains in-frame clones only, with some absent. The data hold over a million clones, with approximately 98% observed a single time. This CDR3 region has 15 residues. Germline V gene lookup returns CDR1 SGHRS and CDR2 YFSETQ. V trimming: 4 bases; J trimming: 3 bases; junction bases outside the gene matches: 9. Material: naive CD4+ T cells sorted from blood. The subset denotes: CD45RA+ positively selected. The chain joins TRBV5-1 to TRBJ2-7, with TRBD1 matching 8 bases. This receptor was taken from a man aged 25-45 years in good health. The CDR3 spells CASSPVDRVDYEQYF. CDR3 sequence (DNA): TGCGCCAGCAGCCCGGTGGACAGGGTGGACTACGAGCAGTACTTC.